The 26 T cell receptor beta chains given below trace back to one sample, sequenced in a study of blood T cell repertoires in COVID-19. Generated by immunoSEQ multiplex PCR, the TCRdb table keeps only in-frame clones and is missing some. This sample has 200,000 to 300,000 clones, with approximately 87% found just once. Material: peripheral blood. The receptors originated from a woman aged 45-65 years with acute or convalescent COVID-19.

The chain uses TRBV7-3 and TRBJ1-1; the match to TRBD1 covers 7 bases. Germline CDR1 is SGHTA and CDR2 is FQGTGA. Trimming at V came to 5 bases and at J to 6 bases, leaving 15 bases not matched to a gene. This CDR3 region has 16 residues. The CDR3 loop is CASSAQGPPIMAEAFF. DNA for the CDR3: TGTGCCAGCAGCGCACAGGGGCCCCCCATTATGGCTGAAGCTTTCTTT.

This sequence joins TRBV6-5 and TRBJ2-7, with 8 bases identical to TRBD1. J lost 4 bases, V lost 5 bases, and 7 bases had no gene match. The CDR3 is made up of 14 amino acids. Germline CDR1 reads MNHEY; CDR2 reads SVGAGI. Here the CDR3 reads CASSRQGNGYEQYF. CDR3 coding DNA: TGTGCCAGCAGTCGACAGGGGAATGGATACGAGCAGTACTTC.

This clone was observed once. This sequence joins TRBV6-5 and TRBJ1-2; no reliable D call. This CDR3 comprises 14 residues. Trimming took off 2 bases at V and 8 bases at J, with 15 bases between the two ends. Germline V gene sequence: CDR1 MNHEY, CDR2 SVGAGI. The CDR3 DNA reads as TGTGCCAGCAGTTACCCCGCAAAAAGCCGGGGCTACACCTTC. The encoded protein is CASSYPAKSRGYTF.

The chain combines TRBV18 with TRBJ1-6; TRBD1 matches 11 bases. This CDR3 has 14 residues. V gave up 3 bases and J gave up 9 bases; unmatched junction bases: 1. The V gene's germline CDR1 is KGHSH and CDR2 LQKENI. The CDR3 DNA reads as TGTGCCAGCTCACCTGGACAGGGGGCTTCACCCCTCCACTTT. The encoded protein is CASSPGQGASPLHF.

The chain joins TRBV3-1 (or the pseudogene TRBV3-2) to TRBJ2-5; 10 bases match TRBD1. V was pared by 4 bases and J by 2 bases, with 4 bases of the junction left unmatched. Per germline, CDR1 LGHDT and CDR2 YNNKEL (reference sequence). There are 15 residues in the CDR3. CDR3 sequence reads: CASSLPGQGQETQYF. CDR3 nucleotides: TGTGCCAGCAGCCTGCCGGGACAGGGGCAAGAGACCCAGTACTTC.

The genes are TRBV6-6 and TRBJ1-2, with D possibly matching TRBD1 (6 bases). The CDR3 is made up of 15 amino acids. Germline lookup yields CDR1 MNHNY and CDR2 SVGAGI (reference sequence). V gave up 8 bases and J gave up 0 bases, with 16 bases separating them. The CDR3 loop is CASGRTGSPNYGYTF. CDR3 sequence (DNA): TGTGCCAGCGGTAGAACAGGGTCCCCTAACTATGGCTACACCTTC.

The chain is built from TRBV28 and TRBJ1-5; 7 bases line up with TRBD1. The CDR3 is 15 amino acids. V dropped 7 bases and J dropped 6; count of bases not matched to a gene: 12. Per germline, CDR1 MDHEN and CDR2 SYDVKM. CDR3 sequence: CASILPTGDGQPQHF. The CDR3, as DNA: TGTGCCAGCATTCTACCCACAGGGGATGGTCAGCCCCAGCATTTT.

The chain uses TRBV5-4 and TRBJ2-7; possible D gene TRBD2, 6 bases. The germline gives CDR1 SGHNT, CDR2 YYREEE (reference sequence). This CDR3 region has 15 residues. Trimming took off 1 base at V and 5 bases at J, with 16 bases between the two ends. DNA for the CDR3: TGTGCCAGCAGCTTGAGGTGGCGGGGAGAAGACGAGCAGTACTTC. Its translation is CASSLRWRGEDEQYF.

This chain links TRBV5-1 with TRBJ1-4; 7 bases map to TRBD1. The CDR3 extends over 15 amino acids. CDR1 is SGHRS and CDR2 is YFSETQ in the germline V gene. The V gene end was trimmed by 5 bases and the J gene end by 8 bases; junction bases not matched to a gene: 12. CDR3 coding DNA: TGCGCCAGCAGTTGGGGAGACAGGGATAACGAAAAACTGTTTTTT. This codes for CASSWGDRDNEKLFF.

Here the CDR3 DNA reads TGTGCCAGCAGCGTAGATCCTAGCAACAGGGGATCCGGGGAGCTGTTTTTT. Residues: CASSVDPSNRGSGELFF. The chain uses TRBV9 and TRBJ2-2; 7 bases are shared with TRBD1. The germline V gene has CDR1 SGDLS and CDR2 YYNGEE. The CDR3 contains 17 residues. Trimming removed 0 bases from V and 6 bases from J; junction bases left unmatched: 11.

This chain joins TRBV7-9 and TRBJ2-2, with D perhaps matching TRBD2 (5 bases). CDR1 SEHNR and CDR2 FQNEAQ come from the germline V gene (reference sequence). V was pared by 7 bases and J by 11 bases, with 20 bases between. The CDR3 covers 14 residues. CDR3: CASNPWSGGGELFF. The CDR3 nucleotides read TGTGCCAGCAACCCCTGGTCAGGAGGCGGTGAGCTGTTTTTT.

The chain links TRBV28 to TRBJ2-7; D uncertain. With 3 bases removed from V and 4 bases from J, the gap between germline ends came to 4 bases. CDR3 length equals 11 residues. Germline V gives CDR1 MDHEN, CDR2 SYDVKM. CDR3: CASSFSYEQYF. The CDR3 coding sequence is TGTGCCAGCAGTTTTTCGTACGAGCAGTACTTC.

The chain employs TRBV29-1 and TRBJ2-7, with TRBD1 identical over 10 bases. J lost 2 bases, V lost 3 bases, and 10 bases had no gene match. This CDR3 is built from 16 residues. Germline V lookup: CDR1 SQVTM, CDR2 ANQGSEA. In DNA, the CDR3 is TGCAGCGTTGAGGGGACAGGGGACGGTGGCACCTACGAGCAGTACTTC. It is translated as CSVEGTGDGGTYEQYF.

The rearrangement links TRBV2 to TRBJ1-5; TRBD1 matches 7 bases. The CDR3 is made up of 16 amino acids. Germline trimming cut 5 bases from V and 3 bases from J; bases unmatched to any gene: 10. Looked up from germline, CDR1 is SNHLY and CDR2 is FYNNEI. This chain's CDR3 is CASSKDRVSANQPQHF. The CDR3 DNA is TGTGCCAGCAGTAAAGACAGGGTTTCCGCCAATCAGCCCCAGCATTTT. Drawing the rest from reference TRBV2 and TRBJ1-5, the complete variable domain is EPEVTQTPSHQVTQMGQEVILRCVPISNHLYFYWYRQILGQKVEFLVSFYNNEISEKSEIFDDQFSVERPDGSNFTLKIRSTKLEDSAMYFCASSKDRVSANQPQHFGDGTRLSIL.

The rearrangement joins TRBV24-1 to TRBJ1-2; 8 bases align to TRBD1. This CDR3 comprises 14 residues. Germline CDR1 reads KGHDR; CDR2 reads SFDVKD. The V gene end was trimmed by 7 bases and the J gene end by 3 bases; junction bases not matched to a gene: 6. The CDR3 coding sequence is TGTGCCACCAGATCAGGGGGCAAGGACTATGGCTACACCTTC. It translates to CATRSGGKDYGYTF.

A few counts support this clone. The chain joins TRBV7-2 to TRBJ2-1; possible D gene TRBD2, 6 bases. This CDR3 comprises 15 residues. Germline V gene sequence: CDR1 SGHTA, CDR2 FQGNSA. The V end was cut by 3 bases, the J end by 0 bases, with 9 bases between. This CDR3 is CASSLDGSSYNEQFF. CDR3 coding DNA: TGTGCCAGCAGCTTGGACGGGAGCTCCTACAATGAGCAGTTCTTC.

This chain uses TRBV7-3 with TRBJ1-2, with D unresolved. V lost 0 bases to trimming and J lost 2 bases, with 13 bases between them. Germline V lookup: CDR1 SGHTA, CDR2 FQGTGA. This CDR3 region has 16 residues. The CDR3 loop is CASSLTGPPENYGYTF. As DNA, the CDR3 is TGTGCCAGCAGCTTAACGGGCCCTCCAGAGAACTATGGCTACACCTTC.

This clone appeared a few times. This chain connects TRBV7-9 to TRBJ2-7; 14 bases agree with TRBD2. CDR1 is SEHNR and CDR2 is FQNEAQ in the germline V gene (reference sequence). Trimming cost V 5 bases and J 3 bases; bases outside gene matches: 9. The CDR3 runs 17 residues. The CDR3 protein is CASSISGLAGDLYEQYF. In DNA, the CDR3 is TGTGCCAGCAGCATATCGGGACTAGCGGGAGACCTCTACGAGCAGTACTTC.

The rearrangement joins TRBV10-3 to TRBJ1-2; 8 nucleotides match TRBD1. J gave up 8 bases and V 2 bases, and 7 bases lay outside the gene matches. This CDR3 spans 14 amino acids. CDR1 is ENHRY, CDR2 SYGVKD, per germline. The CDR3 sequence: CAISERTGKKGYTF. The CDR3 nucleotides are TGTGCCATCAGTGAGAGGACAGGGAAGAAGGGCTACACCTTC.

The chain is built from TRBV6-5 and TRBJ1-4; 7 bases match TRBD1. Looked up from germline, CDR1 is MNHEY and CDR2 is SVGAGI. V gave up 6 bases and J gave up 7 bases; unmatched junction bases: 8. This CDR3 is 14 amino acids long. The CDR3 DNA is TGTGCCAGCAGACCCGACAGGGTTCGTGAAAAACTGTTTTTT. This encodes CASRPDRVREKLFF.

The J gene is TRBJ2-3, the V gene TRBV2; 7 bases align to TRBD1. CDR1 is SNHLY and CDR2 is FYNNEI in the germline V gene. The ends lost 4 bases at V and 5 bases at J; junction bases unmatched: 3. This CDR3 comprises 13 residues. CDR3 in amino acids: CASSGQGLDTQYF. In DNA, the CDR3 is TGTGCCAGCAGTGGACAGGGTTTAGATACGCAGTATTTT.

This clone was seen once. The chain employs TRBV4-1 and TRBJ2-1; 7 positions agree with TRBD2. V gave up 5 bases and J gave up 7 bases; unmatched junction bases: 8. Germline values: CDR1 MGHRA, CDR2 YSYEKL. The CDR3 has 14 residues. For the CDR3, the DNA is TGCGCCAGCAGCTCGAGACTAGCTGTTAATGAGCAGTTCTTC. Translated, it gives CASSSRLAVNEQFF.

This chain connects TRBV28 to TRBJ2-7, with 7 bases lining up with TRBD2. After removal of 8 bases from V and 4 bases from J, the junction contained 8 bases not matched to a gene. This CDR3 spans 13 amino acids. Germline V CDR1 and CDR2: MDHEN, SYDVKM. DNA for the CDR3: TGTGCCAGCTTAGGCGGGGGTGAGTACGAGCAGTACTTC. It codes for CASLGGGEYEQYF.

CDR3 amino acids: CASSYFPFGGQGGYGYTF. In DNA form, the CDR3 reads TGTGCCAGCAGTTACTTTCCTTTTGGTGGGCAGGGAGGATATGGCTACACCTTC. V gene TRBV6-2 or TRBV6-3 combines with J gene TRBJ1-2, with a weak D call TRBD1 (5 bases). V was cut by 1 base and J by 5 bases, with 23 bases left in between. CDR3 length equals 18 residues. Germline CDR1 reads MNHEY; CDR2 reads SVGEGT.

The CDR3 here is CASSPLAQGRTDTQYF. DNA for the CDR3: TGTGCCAGCTCACCCTTGGCTCAGGGAAGGACAGATACGCAGTATTTT. The V and J genes are TRBV18 and TRBJ2-3; D is possibly TRBD1 (5 bases). The V end lost 3 bases, the J end lost 3 bases, and 16 bases lay between the germline ends. Germline V gene data show CDR1 as KGHSH and CDR2 as LQKENI. The CDR3 runs 16 residues.

V gene TRBV30 combines with J gene TRBJ1-1, with D possibly TRBD1 on 6 matching bases. Germline V gives CDR1 GTSNPN, CDR2 SVGIG (reference sequence). Trimming cost V 4 bases and J 1 base, with 10 bases left between them. CDR3 length: 13 amino acids. The CDR3 is CAWNRQENTEAFF. In nucleotides, the CDR3 is TGTGCCTGGAACCGACAGGAGAACACTGAAGCTTTCTTT.